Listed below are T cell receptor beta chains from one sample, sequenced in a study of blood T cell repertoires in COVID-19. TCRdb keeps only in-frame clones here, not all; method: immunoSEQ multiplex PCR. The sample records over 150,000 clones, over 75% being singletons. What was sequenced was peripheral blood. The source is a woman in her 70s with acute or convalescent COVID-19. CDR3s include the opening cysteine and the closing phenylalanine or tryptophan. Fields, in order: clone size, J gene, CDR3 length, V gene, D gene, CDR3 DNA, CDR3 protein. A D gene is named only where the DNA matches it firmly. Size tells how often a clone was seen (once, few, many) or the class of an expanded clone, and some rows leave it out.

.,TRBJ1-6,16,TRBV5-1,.,TGCGCCAGCAGCTTGGACAGGGTCGTCGATAATTCACCCCTCCACTTT,CASSLDRVVDNSPLHF
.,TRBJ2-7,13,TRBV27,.,TGTGCCAGCAAACCGGGGGACCGCTACGAGCAGTACTTC,CASKPGDRYEQYF
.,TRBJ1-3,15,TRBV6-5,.,TGTGCCAGCAGCGCAGGGTCGAGCTCTGGAAACACCATATATTTT,CASSAGSSSGNTIYF
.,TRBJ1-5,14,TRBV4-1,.,TGCGCCAGCAGCCAAGGGCGGGCCGGATGGCCCCAGCATTTT,CASSQGRAGWPQHF
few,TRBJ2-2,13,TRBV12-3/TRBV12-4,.,TGTGCCAGCAGCAGCCGGACAACCGGGGAGCTGTTTTTT,CASSSRTTGELFF
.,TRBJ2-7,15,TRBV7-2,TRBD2,TGTGCCAGCAGCTTAGTTAGCGGGAGCTCCCACGAGCAGTACTTC,CASSLVSGSSHEQYF
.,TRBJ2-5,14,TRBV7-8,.,TGTGCCAGCAGTTACCAGGGTTTCCAAGAGACCCAGTACTTC,CASSYQGFQETQYF
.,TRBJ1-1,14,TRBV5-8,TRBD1,TGTGCCAGCAGCTTGGTCGTTAACAGGGGGGGAGCTTTCTTT,CASSLVVNRGGAFF
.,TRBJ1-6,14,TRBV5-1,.,TGCGCCAGCAGATGGCAGGATAATAATTCACCCCTCCACTTT,CASRWQDNNSPLHF
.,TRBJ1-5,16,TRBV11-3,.,TGTGCCAGCAGCTTAGGGCGGACAGTCCCCAATCAGCCCCAGCATTTT,CASSLGRTVPNQPQHF
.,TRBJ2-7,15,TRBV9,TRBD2,TGTGCCAGCAGCCCCAGACTAGCGGGAGGGTTCGAGCAGTACTTC,CASSPRLAGGFEQYF
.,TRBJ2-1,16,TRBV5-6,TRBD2,TGTGCCAGCAGCTTGGGCCCATATAGCGGGAGAAATGAGCAGTTCTTC,CASSLGPYSGRNEQFF
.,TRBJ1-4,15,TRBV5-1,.,TGCGCCAGCAGCTTTGGTCAGGGTGACGGTGAAAAACTGTTTTTT,CASSFGQGDGEKLFF
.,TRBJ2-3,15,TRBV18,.,TGTGCCAGCTCACCCACAGGTACTAGCACAGATACGCAGTATTTT,CASSPTGTSTDTQYF
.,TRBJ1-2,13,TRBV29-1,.,TGCAGCGTTGAGGAAACAGGGTTTTATGGCTACACCTTC,CSVEETGFYGYTF